This is a list of T cell receptor beta chains from one sample in a study of blood T cell repertoires in COVID-19. TCRdb keeps only in-frame clones here, not all; method: immunoSEQ multiplex PCR. The sample records about 190,000 clones, 89% being singletons. Material for sequencing was peripheral blood. The receptors here all came from a man aged 40-49 years with acute or convalescent COVID-19. CDR3s include the opening cysteine and the closing phenylalanine or tryptophan. D genes are given only for firm matches. Expanded clones get a size class; other rows say once, few or many, or leave the size out.

size: .
V: TRBV12-3/TRBV12-4
J: TRBJ1-1
D: TRBD1
DNA: TGTGCCAGCAGTTTGGACAGGGGGACTGAAGCTTTCTTT
CDR3: CASSLDRGTEAFF

size: once
V: TRBV5-1
J: TRBJ1-1
D: TRBD1
DNA: TGCGCCAGCAGCTCGACAGGGCCTGAAGCTTTCTTT
CDR3: CASSSTGPEAFF

size: few
V: TRBV7-2
J: TRBJ2-1
D: .
DNA: TGTGCCAGCAGCTATAGCTCCTACAATGAGCAGTTCTTC
CDR3: CASSYSSYNEQFF

size: .
V: TRBV2
J: TRBJ2-5
D: .
DNA: TGTGCCAGCAGTGAGGGGGCATACCAAGAGACCCAGTACTTC
CDR3: CASSEGAYQETQYF

size: .
V: TRBV7-2
J: TRBJ1-2
D: TRBD1
DNA: TGTGCCAGCAGCCCCGGGACAGGGGGCTATGGCTACACCTTC
CDR3: CASSPGTGGYGYTF

size: once
V: TRBV6-4
J: TRBJ1-1
D: .
DNA: TGTGCCAGCAGTGCGGAAGGGGGGAACACTGAAGCTTTCTTT
CDR3: CASSAEGGNTEAFF

size: .
V: TRBV27
J: TRBJ2-1
D: TRBD2
DNA: TGTGCCAGCAAGGATAGCGGGGGGACAAATGAGCAGTTCTTC
CDR3: CASKDSGGTNEQFF

size: once
V: TRBV5-1
J: TRBJ1-1
D: .
DNA: TGCGCCAGCAGCTCCTACGGGGGGGCTGGGGACACTGAAGCTTTCTTT
CDR3: CASSSYGGAGDTEAFF

size: .
V: TRBV30
J: TRBJ1-6
D: .
DNA: TGTGCCTGGAGTGGGCAATCCCTCCACTTT
CDR3: CAWSGQSLHF

size: .
V: TRBV18
J: TRBJ2-5
D: TRBD1
DNA: TGTGCCAGCTCACCTCTTAGGACAGGCCAAGAGACCCAGTACTTC
CDR3: CASSPLRTGQETQYF

size: .
V: TRBV6-1
J: TRBJ1-2
D: .
DNA: TGTGCCAGCAGAGGGGGAATCAACTATGGCTACACCTTC
CDR3: CASRGGINYGYTF

size: .
V: TRBV27
J: TRBJ2-3
D: TRBD1
DNA: TGTGCCAGCAGTCTTCACAACAGGGGGCCGATACCAGATACGCAGTATTTT
CDR3: CASSLHNRGPIPDTQYF

size: once
V: TRBV6-5
J: TRBJ2-7
D: TRBD2
DNA: TGTGCCAGCAGTCCTTCGGGACTAGCGGGGTTAGAGCAGTACTTC
CDR3: CASSPSGLAGLEQYF

size: .
V: TRBV9
J: TRBJ2-7
D: .
DNA: TGTGCCAGCAGCGTAGGAGTCAGGCCGGGAGAGCAGTACTTC
CDR3: CASSVGVRPGEQYF

size: .
V: TRBV15
J: TRBJ2-7
D: TRBD2
DNA: TGTGCCACCAGCAGAGATCGGGGACTAGCGGCGAGGTACGAGCAGTACTTC
CDR3: CATSRDRGLAARYEQYF

size: .
V: TRBV7-9
J: TRBJ1-4
D: TRBD1
DNA: TGTGCCAGCAGCTTACGGACAGGGGGCGATGAAAAACTGTTTTTT
CDR3: CASSLRTGGDEKLFF

size: .
V: TRBV3-1/TRBV3-2
J: TRBJ1-6
D: .
DNA: TGTGCCAGCAGCCAAGTTAAGCCCTATAATTCACCCCTCCACTTT
CDR3: CASSQVKPYNSPLHF

size: .
V: TRBV5-5
J: TRBJ1-2
D: TRBD1
DNA: TGTGCCAGCAGCCACGTCCCGGGACAGGGACCCTATGGCTACACCTTC
CDR3: CASSHVPGQGPYGYTF

size: .
V: TRBV7-9
J: TRBJ2-3
D: TRBD1
DNA: TGTGCCAGCAGCCGACAAACAGGGGGAACAGATACGCAGTATTTT
CDR3: CASSRQTGGTDTQYF

size: .
V: TRBV21-1
J: TRBJ2-7
D: .
DNA: TGTGCCAGAAAACCCGGGACAGTCACCTACGAGCAGTACTTC
CDR3: CARKPGTVTYEQYF

size: .
V: TRBV7-6
J: TRBJ2-1
D: TRBD2
DNA: TGTGCCAGCAGCCGACGGACTAGCGGGCCCTACAATGAGCAGTTCTTC
CDR3: CASSRRTSGPYNEQFF

size: .
V: TRBV7-2
J: TRBJ1-2
D: TRBD1
DNA: TGTGCCAGCAGCTCCGGACAGGGGGCATTCCATGGCTACACCTTC
CDR3: CASSSGQGAFHGYTF

size: .
V: TRBV10-1
J: TRBJ2-3
D: .
DNA: TGCGCCACCCAACCAGGGCATCTAAGCACAGATACGCAGTATTTT
CDR3: CATQPGHLSTDTQYF

size: .
V: TRBV11-2
J: TRBJ2-2
D: .
DNA: TGTGCCAGCACCCCGACAGGCGACACCGGGGAGCTGTTTTTT
CDR3: CASTPTGDTGELFF

size: .
V: TRBV3-1/TRBV3-2
J: TRBJ2-1
D: TRBD2
DNA: TGTGCCAGCAGCCAGGGACTAGCGGCTGGGAGCTCCTACAATGAGCAGTTCTTC
CDR3: CASSQGLAAGSSYNEQFF

size: .
V: TRBV6-6
J: TRBJ2-5
D: .
DNA: TGTGCCAGCAGTTACTCGAGGGCCCAAGAGACCCAGTACTTC
CDR3: CASSYSRAQETQYF

size: .
V: TRBV9
J: TRBJ2-3
D: TRBD2
DNA: TGTGCCAGCAGCCCCTCCCCGACTAGCGGGGTCTATACGCAGTATTTT
CDR3: CASSPSPTSGVYTQYF

size: .
V: TRBV7-9
J: TRBJ1-4
D: TRBD1
DNA: TGTGCCAGCAGCCAAGGGACAGGGTACTCGACTAATGAAAAACTGTTTTTT
CDR3: CASSQGTGYSTNEKLFF

size: .
V: TRBV28
J: TRBJ1-5
D: TRBD1
DNA: TGTGCCAGCACCCCGGGACAGGGAAATCAGCCCCAGCATTTT
CDR3: CASTPGQGNQPQHF

size: .
V: TRBV6-6
J: TRBJ2-3
D: TRBD2
DNA: TGTGCCAGCAGCTCCCCACTAGCGGGGACCACAGATACGCAGTATTTT
CDR3: CASSSPLAGTTDTQYF

size: .
V: TRBV6-5
J: TRBJ1-5
D: .
DNA: TGTGCCAGCAGACAAGGCAGGGAGGGACAGCCCCAGCATTTT
CDR3: CASRQGREGQPQHF

size: .
V: TRBV2
J: TRBJ1-1
D: TRBD1
DNA: TGTGCCAGCACTTGGACAGGAAGCACGAACACTGAAGCTTTCTTT
CDR3: CASTWTGSTNTEAFF

size: .
V: TRBV2
J: TRBJ1-5
D: .
DNA: TGTGCCAGCAGTGAGGCCAGGAATAGCAATCAGCCCCAGCATTTT
CDR3: CASSEARNSNQPQHF

size: .
V: TRBV9
J: TRBJ1-1
D: .
DNA: TGTGCCAGCAGCCCCAGGGCGCACACTGAAGCTTTCTTT
CDR3: CASSPRAHTEAFF

size: .
V: TRBV4-1
J: TRBJ2-7
D: .
DNA: TGCGCCAGCAGCCAAGGTGGAGGGATAGCCTACGAGCAGTACTTC
CDR3: CASSQGGGIAYEQYF

size: .
V: TRBV11-2
J: TRBJ2-7
D: .
DNA: TGTGCCAGCAGCTTAGGGCGGACTTCCTACGAGCAGTACTTC
CDR3: CASSLGRTSYEQYF

size: .
V: TRBV19
J: TRBJ1-5
D: TRBD1
DNA: TGTGCCACCTGGGACAGGACTAATCAGCCCCAGCATTTT
CDR3: CATWDRTNQPQHF

size: .
V: TRBV15
J: TRBJ2-7
D: TRBD1
DNA: TGTGCCTCCGGGACAGGGGGCTACGAGCAGTACTTC
CDR3: CASGTGGYEQYF

size: .
V: TRBV10-1
J: TRBJ2-7
D: .
DNA: TGCGCCAGCAGTGAGTTCCCTAGCGTCCACGAGCAGTACTTC
CDR3: CASSEFPSVHEQYF

size: .
V: TRBV2
J: TRBJ2-5
D: .
DNA: TGTGCCAGCAGTGAACAGGGCCAAGAGACCCAGTACTTC
CDR3: CASSEQGQETQYF

size: .
V: TRBV7-2
J: TRBJ2-2
D: .
DNA: TGTGCCAGCACCCCCGGGGGTACCGGGGAGCTGTTTTTT
CDR3: CASTPGGTGELFF

size: once
V: TRBV2
J: TRBJ2-7
D: .
DNA: TGTGCCAGCAGTGTGTTGGCGGTCTCCTACGAGCAGTACTTC
CDR3: CASSVLAVSYEQYF

size: .
V: TRBV18
J: TRBJ2-7
D: TRBD1
DNA: TGTGCCAGCTCACCACGACAGGGTTGGTGGGAGCAGTACTTC
CDR3: CASSPRQGWWEQYF

size: .
V: TRBV7-9
J: TRBJ1-2
D: TRBD1
DNA: TGTGCCAGCAGCAACCCTCGGACAGGGGGAGAGTATGGCTACACCTTC
CDR3: CASSNPRTGGEYGYTF

size: .
V: TRBV28
J: TRBJ1-3
D: .
DNA: TGTGCCAGCACAGGGATCTCTGGAAACACCATATATTTT
CDR3: CASTGISGNTIYF

size: .
V: TRBV3-1/TRBV3-2
J: TRBJ2-7
D: TRBD1
DNA: TGTGCCAGCAGCCAGCTACAGGGGGCATCCTACGAGCAGTACTTC
CDR3: CASSQLQGASYEQYF

size: .
V: TRBV19
J: TRBJ1-1
D: .
DNA: TGTGCCAGTAGCCCTCAGGGGCCCGGATTCACTGAAGCTTTCTTT
CDR3: CASSPQGPGFTEAFF

size: .
V: TRBV6-1
J: TRBJ2-7
D: .
DNA: TGTGCCAGCAGTGATGGGCTGGGCACCTACGAGCAGTACTTC
CDR3: CASSDGLGTYEQYF

size: once
V: TRBV18
J: TRBJ1-2
D: TRBD1
DNA: TGTGCCAGCTCACCGTTGACAGGGTTATCGGAAAATGGCTACACCTTC
CDR3: CASSPLTGLSENGYTF

size: .
V: TRBV3-1/TRBV3-2
J: TRBJ2-1
D: TRBD2
DNA: TGTGCCAGCAGCCGGACTAGCGGGGGAAGCTCCTACAATGAGCAGTTCTTC
CDR3: CASSRTSGGSSYNEQFF

size: .
V: TRBV6-5
J: TRBJ1-2
D: .
DNA: TGTGCCAGCAGTTATTCGACAAGTAACTATGGCTACACCTTC
CDR3: CASSYSTSNYGYTF

size: few
V: TRBV6-6
J: TRBJ1-1
D: TRBD1
DNA: TGTGCCAGCAGTCGGGACAGGGGCACTGAAGCTTTCTTT
CDR3: CASSRDRGTEAFF

size: .
V: TRBV7-3
J: TRBJ2-7
D: .
DNA: TGTGCCAGCAGCCCCGGACTGGGAAGCTCCTACGAGCAGTACTTC
CDR3: CASSPGLGSSYEQYF